The T cell receptor beta chain under discussion was sequenced for a study of shared clonotypes between healthy human individuals (TCRdb year 2020). In terms of the full investigation: A few men and a couple of women, aged 18 to 49 years, made up the cohort. For each donor, three plates each were used for CD4 naive and CD4 memory, two plates were used for CD8 naive, and one plate was used for CD8 memory. The study deeply sequenced blood TCR repertoires of about 5 healthy adults to estimate repertoire size and the extent of clonotype sharing between individuals. To increase sequencing depth and limit assay-specific biases, different laboratories used diverse techniques to prepare libraries and sequence TCR repertoires. Each donor's leukapheresis produced roughly between roughly 0.85 and 9 billion PBMCs.

Points on this clone: Its antigen is currently not known. Per-nucleotide qualities are absent, and no much larger clonotype sits a single base away.

On the study overall, not on this receptor specifically: Roughly 5% of naive CD4, 3.5% of naive CD8, 2.3% of memory CD4, and less than 0.45% of memory CD8 clonotypes were shared across a few donors. Pairwise subsampling indicated that sequencing depth was expected to affect the degree of clonotype sharing among donors. The small number of donors limited the genetic and exposure-history diversity represented. Naive subsets generally had larger estimated clonotype richness than memory subsets did. Even with the large sequencing depth, rarefaction of the sorted-subset datasets indicated that sequencing was incomplete. Compared with non-shared clonotypes, the clonotypes found in all four sorted-subset donors had higher generation probabilities. Only blood was sampled, and tissue TCR repertoires likely differ from those in blood.

Healthy HIV-negative adults with no recently reported acute infections or vaccinations were included as donors. Every donor was a Caucasian adult residing in Nashville, Tennessee, USA. CD4+ T cells were enriched by magnetic negative selection; naive cells were then positively selected on CD45RA, and the negative fraction formed the memory subset. Blood was obtained by leukapheresis, after which PBMCs were separated by Ficoll-Histopaque density gradient centrifugation and cryopreserved in liquid nitrogen vapor phase. Analytical flow cytometry was used to check the purity and quantity of every magnetically sorted T cell population. Genomic DNA was isolated from each sorted fraction and quantified by UV absorbance on a Nanodrop 2000c. The CDR3, from cysteine to phenylalanine, totals 14 residues. The entry retains the CDR3 DNA only, 42 bases that are in frame from base 1. Trimming removed 1 base from V and 3 bases from J, leaving 6 bases between the germline ends. CDR1 KGHSH and CDR2 LQKENI are derived from the germline V gene.

TCR CDR3 regions were amplified from genomic DNA by multiplex PCR using the deep immunoSEQ assay. For each cell subset, the extracted genomic DNA was distributed evenly across all wells of several immunoSEQ 96-well plates, and each plate served as one replicate. For sorted subsets, around 0.2 ug of genomic DNA, equivalent to around 30,000 T cell genomes, went into each replicate PCR. The purified libraries were quantified using a Qubit 3.0 fluorometer, sized with a Bioanalyzer 2100, and then quantified again using the KAPA Library Quantification kit. Each immunoSEQ 96-well plate was sequenced on its own single-read 150-cycle Illumina NextSeq 550 flow cell. Per the authors' processing: The immunoSEQ output contained only junctional sequences without quality scores, so filtering could not match that applied to full-length reads. To assign V/J genes and CDR3, sequences were annotated using PyIR, a Python wrapper for IgBLAST v1.9, with IMGT germline references. Reads with weak V/J assignments (E-value above 1e-6), missing CDR3, stop codons, out-of-frame junctions, or ambiguous translated residues were removed. V3J clonotypes were defined as sequences sharing an identical inferred V gene, J gene, and CDR3 amino acid sequence. To compute the percentage overlap between repertoires, the number of shared unique clonotypes was divided by the size of the smaller repertoire. Repertoire richness was assessed with RTK rarefaction, the Chao1 estimator, and Recon v2.1 estimates of unobserved clonotypes. For all TCRbeta clonotypes obtained by the gDNA method from a few donors, generation probabilities were computed with OLGA. The table comes from immuneACCESS by way of TCRdb, which keeps in-frame sequences with V and J called. Part of the clones is missing from these tables; in studies checked, under half for an unresolved V gene and the rest for unknown reasons. V and J calls and clone size are as listed in that table; D and trimming were resolved from the DNA. The sample yields roughly 1,000,000 clones; about 84% were counted once. Clones ranked in the top ten supply 0.52% of the sample.

The material sequenced was memory CD4+ T cells from PBMCs. What this sample's cell subset or site label stands for: CD45RA-negative fraction. The V gene is TRBV18 and the J gene is TRBJ2-2, with the identity of the D gene unclear. The sequence was obtained from a man aged 18 to 30 in good health. Some clones in this sample may be carry-over from other donors' samples. The DNA is as follows: TGTGCCAGCTCACCACAGAAGTACACCGGGGAGCTGTTTTTT. It encodes CASSPQKYTGELFF.